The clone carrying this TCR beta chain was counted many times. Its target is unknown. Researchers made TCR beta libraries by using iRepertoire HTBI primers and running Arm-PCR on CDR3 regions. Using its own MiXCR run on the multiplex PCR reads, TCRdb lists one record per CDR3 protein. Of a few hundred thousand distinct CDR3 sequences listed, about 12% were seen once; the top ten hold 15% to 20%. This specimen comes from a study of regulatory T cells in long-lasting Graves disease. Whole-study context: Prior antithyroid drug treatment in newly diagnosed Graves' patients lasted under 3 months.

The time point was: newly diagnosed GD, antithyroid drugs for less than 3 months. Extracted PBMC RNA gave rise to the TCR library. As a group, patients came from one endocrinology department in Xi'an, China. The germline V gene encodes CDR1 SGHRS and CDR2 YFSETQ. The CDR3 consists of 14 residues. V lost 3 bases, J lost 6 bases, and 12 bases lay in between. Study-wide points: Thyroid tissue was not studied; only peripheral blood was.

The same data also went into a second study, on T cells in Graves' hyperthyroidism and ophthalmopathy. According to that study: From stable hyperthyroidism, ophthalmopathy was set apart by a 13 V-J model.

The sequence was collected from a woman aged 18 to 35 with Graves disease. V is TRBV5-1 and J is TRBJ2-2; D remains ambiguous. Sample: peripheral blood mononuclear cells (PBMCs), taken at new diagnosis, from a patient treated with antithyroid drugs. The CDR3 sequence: CASSYKYGSGELFF. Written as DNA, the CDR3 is TGCGCCAGCAGCTACAAATATGGGTCCGGGGAGCTGTTTTTT.